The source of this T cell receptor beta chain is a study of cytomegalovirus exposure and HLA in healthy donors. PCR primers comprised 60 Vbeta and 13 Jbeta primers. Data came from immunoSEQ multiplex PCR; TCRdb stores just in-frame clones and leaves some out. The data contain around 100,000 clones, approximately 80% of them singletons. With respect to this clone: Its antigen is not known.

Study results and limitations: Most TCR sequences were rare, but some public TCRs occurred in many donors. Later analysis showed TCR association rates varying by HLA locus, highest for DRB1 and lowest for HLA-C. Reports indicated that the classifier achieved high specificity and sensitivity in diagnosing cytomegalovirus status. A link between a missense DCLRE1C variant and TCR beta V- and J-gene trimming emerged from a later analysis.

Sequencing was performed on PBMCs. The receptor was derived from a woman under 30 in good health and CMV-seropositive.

DNA of the CDR3: TGTGCCAGCAGCCGTACGGAGGGGAGGTCCGGGGAGCTGTTTTTT. This codes for CASSRTEGRSGELFF. The chain carries TRBV7-6 and TRBJ2-2, with D possibly matching TRBD2 (6 bases). Looked up from germline, CDR1 is SGHVS and CDR2 is FNYEAQ. The CDR3 runs 15 residues. V lost 5 bases to trimming and J lost 6 bases, with 16 bases between them.